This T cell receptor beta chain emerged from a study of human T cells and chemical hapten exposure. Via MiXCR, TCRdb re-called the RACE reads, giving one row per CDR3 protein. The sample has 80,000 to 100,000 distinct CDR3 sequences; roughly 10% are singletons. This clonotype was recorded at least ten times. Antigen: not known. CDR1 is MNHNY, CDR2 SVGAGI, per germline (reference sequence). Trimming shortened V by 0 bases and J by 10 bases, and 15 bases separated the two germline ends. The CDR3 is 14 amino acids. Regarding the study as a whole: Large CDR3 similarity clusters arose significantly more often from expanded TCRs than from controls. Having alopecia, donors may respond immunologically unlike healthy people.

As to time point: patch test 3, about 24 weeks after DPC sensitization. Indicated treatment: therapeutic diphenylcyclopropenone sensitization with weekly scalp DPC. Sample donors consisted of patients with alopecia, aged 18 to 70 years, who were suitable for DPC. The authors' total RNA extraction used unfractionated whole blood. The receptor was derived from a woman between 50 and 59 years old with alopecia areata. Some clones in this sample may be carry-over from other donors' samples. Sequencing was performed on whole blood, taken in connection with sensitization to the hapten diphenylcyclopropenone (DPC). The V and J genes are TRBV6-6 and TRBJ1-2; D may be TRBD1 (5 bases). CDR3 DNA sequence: TGTGCCAGCAGTTACTCCATGACAGCGAGGGACTACACCTTC. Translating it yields CASSYSMTARDYTF.